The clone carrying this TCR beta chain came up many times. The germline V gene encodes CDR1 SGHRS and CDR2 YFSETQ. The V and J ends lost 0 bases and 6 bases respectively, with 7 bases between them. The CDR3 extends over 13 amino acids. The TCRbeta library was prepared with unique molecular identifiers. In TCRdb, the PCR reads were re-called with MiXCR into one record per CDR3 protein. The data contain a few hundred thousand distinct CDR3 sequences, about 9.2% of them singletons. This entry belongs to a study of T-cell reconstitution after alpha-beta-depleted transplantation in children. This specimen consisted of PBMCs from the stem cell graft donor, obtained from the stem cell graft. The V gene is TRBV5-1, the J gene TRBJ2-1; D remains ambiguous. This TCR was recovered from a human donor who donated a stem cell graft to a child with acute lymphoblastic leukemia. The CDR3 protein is CASSLVLSNEQFF. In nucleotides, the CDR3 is TGCGCCAGCAGCTTGGTACTCTCCAATGAGCAGTTCTTC.